The clone carrying this TCR beta chain came up many times. Its antigen is still unknown. The sample originates from a study of human T cells and chemical hapten exposure. On the study more broadly: DPC 0.01% went on the upper back by patch test, with reading at 6 days.

Stated time point: patch test 3, about 24 weeks after DPC sensitization. This sample's treatment: therapeutic diphenylcyclopropenone sensitization with weekly scalp DPC. Blood, whole and unfractionated, served as the source for total RNA extraction. TCRdb reprocessed the RACE reads with MiXCR, giving one entry per CDR3 protein. This table has around 150,000 distinct CDR3 sequences, about 27% appearing once. General study results and limits: Patch test scores rose with PT1 expanded TCR counts, a positive correlation.

The sequence came from a woman aged 18-35 years with alopecia areata. Some clones in this sample may be carry-over from other donors' samples. The source was whole blood, collected in connection with sensitization to the hapten diphenylcyclopropenone (DPC).

The CDR3 bases are TGCAGCGTTGTAGGAACTGAAGCTTTCTTT. This gives the protein CSVVGTEAFF. The V call is TRBV29-1, the J call TRBJ1-1; D not certain. The CDR3 runs 10 residues. Germline V CDR1 and CDR2: SQVTM, ANQGSEA. The germline V and J ends were trimmed by 4 bases and 5 bases, with 5 bases remaining between them.